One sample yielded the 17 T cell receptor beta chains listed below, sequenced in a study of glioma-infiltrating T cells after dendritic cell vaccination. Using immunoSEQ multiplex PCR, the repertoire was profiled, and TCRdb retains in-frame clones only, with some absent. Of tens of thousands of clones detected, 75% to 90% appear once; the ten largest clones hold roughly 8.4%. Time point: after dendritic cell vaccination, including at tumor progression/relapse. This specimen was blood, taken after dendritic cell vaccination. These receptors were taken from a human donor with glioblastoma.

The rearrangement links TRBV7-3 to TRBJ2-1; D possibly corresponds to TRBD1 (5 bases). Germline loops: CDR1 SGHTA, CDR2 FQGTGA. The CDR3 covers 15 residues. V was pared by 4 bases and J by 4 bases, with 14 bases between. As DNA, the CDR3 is TGTGCCAGCAGCTCGAGCCGGGCAGGGTACAATGAGCAGTTCTTC. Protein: CASSSSRAGYNEQFF.

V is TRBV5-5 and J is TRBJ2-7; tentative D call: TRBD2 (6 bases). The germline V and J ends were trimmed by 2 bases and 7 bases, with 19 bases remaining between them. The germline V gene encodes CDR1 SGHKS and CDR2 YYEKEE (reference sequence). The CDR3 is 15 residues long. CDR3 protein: CASSLGGGPAGEQYF. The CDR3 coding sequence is TGTGCCAGCAGCTTAGGAGGCGGGCCGGCGGGGGAGCAGTACTTC.

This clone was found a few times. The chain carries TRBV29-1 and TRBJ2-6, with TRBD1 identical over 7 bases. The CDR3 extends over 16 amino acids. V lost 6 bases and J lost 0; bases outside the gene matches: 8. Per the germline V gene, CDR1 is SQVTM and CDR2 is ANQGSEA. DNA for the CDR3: TGCAGCGTGACTGACAGGGACCTCTCTGGGGCCAACGTCCTGACTTTC. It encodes CSVTDRDLSGANVLTF.

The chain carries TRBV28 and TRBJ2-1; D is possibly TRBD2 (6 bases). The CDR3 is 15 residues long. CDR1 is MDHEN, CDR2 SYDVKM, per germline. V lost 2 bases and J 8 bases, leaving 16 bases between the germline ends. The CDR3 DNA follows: TGTGCCAGCAGTTTAAAGGCTTTAGGAGGGGATGAGCAGTTCTTC. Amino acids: CASSLKALGGDEQFF.

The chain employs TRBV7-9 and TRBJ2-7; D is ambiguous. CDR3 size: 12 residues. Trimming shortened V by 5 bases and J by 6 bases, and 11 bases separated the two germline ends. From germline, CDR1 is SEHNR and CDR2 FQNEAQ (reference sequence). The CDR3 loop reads CASSLIPSEQYF. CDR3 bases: TGTGCCAGCAGCCTGATACCGAGCGAGCAGTACTTC. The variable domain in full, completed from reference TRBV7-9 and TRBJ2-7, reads DTGVSQNPRHKITKRGQNVTFRCDPISEHNRLYWYRQTLGQGPEFLTYFQNEAQLEKSRLLSDRFSAERPKGSFSTLEIQRTEQGDSAMYLCASSLIPSEQYFGPGTRLTVT.

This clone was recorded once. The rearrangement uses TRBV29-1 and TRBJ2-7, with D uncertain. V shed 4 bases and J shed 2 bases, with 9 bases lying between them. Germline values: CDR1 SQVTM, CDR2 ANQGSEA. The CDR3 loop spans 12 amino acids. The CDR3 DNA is TGCAGCGTTGTACCAGGAACCTACGAGCAGTACTTC. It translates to CSVVPGTYEQYF.

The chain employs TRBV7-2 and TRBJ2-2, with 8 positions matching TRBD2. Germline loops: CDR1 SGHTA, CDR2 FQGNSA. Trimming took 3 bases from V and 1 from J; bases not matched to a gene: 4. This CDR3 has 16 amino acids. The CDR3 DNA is TGTGCCAGCAGCTTCCTAGCGGGTGTGAACACCGGGGAGCTGTTTTTT. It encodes CASSFLAGVNTGELFF.

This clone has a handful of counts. CDR3: CASSDRAPGQSSYEQYF. CDR3 in DNA: TGTGCCAGCTCAGATCGGGCCCCGGGACAGAGCTCCTACGAGCAGTACTTC. This chain links TRBV18 with TRBJ2-7; 7 positions match TRBD1. This CDR3 contains 17 residues. J gave up 0 bases and V 5 bases, and 13 bases lay outside the gene matches. CDR1 KGHSH and CDR2 LQKENI come from the germline V gene.

Written as DNA, the CDR3 is TGTGCCAGTAGTACCCTCGGACAGGGCCAGTACTTC. Protein: CASSTLGQGQYF. The J gene is TRBJ2-5, the V gene TRBV19, with 8 bases identical to TRBD1. V lost 4 bases, J lost 10 bases, and 5 bases stayed unmatched. The length of the CDR3 is 12 residues. Per the germline V gene, CDR1 is LNHDA and CDR2 is SQIVND (reference sequence).

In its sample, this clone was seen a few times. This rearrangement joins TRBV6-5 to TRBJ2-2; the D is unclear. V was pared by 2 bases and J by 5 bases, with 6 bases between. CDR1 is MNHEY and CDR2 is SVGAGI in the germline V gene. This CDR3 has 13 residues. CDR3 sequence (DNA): TGTGCCAGCAGTTACCAGGAAACCGGGGAGCTGTTTTTT. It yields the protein CASSYQETGELFF.

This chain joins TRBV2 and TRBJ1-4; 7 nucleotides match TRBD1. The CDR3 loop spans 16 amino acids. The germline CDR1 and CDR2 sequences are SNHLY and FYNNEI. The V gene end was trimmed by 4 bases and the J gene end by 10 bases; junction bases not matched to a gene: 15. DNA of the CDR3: TGTGCCAGCAGTGGCCGGGGAAGGGGGAGGACAGGAAAACTGTTTTTT. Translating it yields CASSGRGRGRTGKLFF. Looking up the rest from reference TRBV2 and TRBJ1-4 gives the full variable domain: EPEVTQTPSHQVTQMGQEVILRCVPISNHLYFYWYRQILGQKVEFLVSFYNNEISEKSEIFDDQFSVERPDGSNFTLKIRSTKLEDSAMYFCASSGRGRGRTGKLFFGSGTQLSVL.

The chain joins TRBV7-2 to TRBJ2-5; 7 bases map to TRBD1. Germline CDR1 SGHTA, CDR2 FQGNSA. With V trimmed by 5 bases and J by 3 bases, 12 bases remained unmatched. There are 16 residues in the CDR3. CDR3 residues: CASSPQTPGQKETQYF. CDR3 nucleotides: TGTGCCAGCAGCCCCCAAACGCCGGGACAGAAAGAGACCCAGTACTTC.

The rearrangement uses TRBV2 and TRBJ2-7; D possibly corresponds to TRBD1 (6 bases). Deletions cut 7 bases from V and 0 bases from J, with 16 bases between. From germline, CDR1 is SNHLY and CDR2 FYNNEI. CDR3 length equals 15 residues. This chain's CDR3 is CASKFLRDTSYEQYF. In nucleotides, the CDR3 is TGTGCCAGCAAATTTCTTCGGGACACCTCCTACGAGCAGTACTTC.

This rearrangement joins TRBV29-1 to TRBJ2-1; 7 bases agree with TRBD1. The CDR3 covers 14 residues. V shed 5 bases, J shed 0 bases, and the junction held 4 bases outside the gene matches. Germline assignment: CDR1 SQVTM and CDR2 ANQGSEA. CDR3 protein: CSVPGQSSYNEQFF. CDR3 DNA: TGCAGCGTTCCGGGACAGAGCTCCTACAATGAGCAGTTCTTC.

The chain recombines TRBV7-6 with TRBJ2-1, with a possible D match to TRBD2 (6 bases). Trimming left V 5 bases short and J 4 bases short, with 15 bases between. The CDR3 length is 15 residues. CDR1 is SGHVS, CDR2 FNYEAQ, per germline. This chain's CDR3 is CASSNRDSPYNEQFF. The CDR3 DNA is TGTGCCAGCAGCAACCGGGACTCTCCATACAATGAGCAGTTCTTC.

CDR3 nucleotides: TGTGCCAGCAGCTTGGAGGGCGGGAGCTCGGGTGAGACCCAGTACTTC. Its protein product is CASSLEGGSSGETQYF. V is TRBV5-5 and J is TRBJ2-5; 7 nucleotides agree with TRBD2. V was clipped by 0 bases and J by 5 bases; unmatched bases: 10. In germline, CDR1 is SGHKS, CDR2 YYEKEE (reference sequence). The CDR3 contains 16 residues.

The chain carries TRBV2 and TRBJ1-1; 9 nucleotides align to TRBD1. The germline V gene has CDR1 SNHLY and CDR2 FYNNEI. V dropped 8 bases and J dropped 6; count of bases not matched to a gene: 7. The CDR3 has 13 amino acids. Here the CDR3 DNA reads TGTGCCAGCGCAGGACAGGGGTTCCCTGAAGCTTTCTTT. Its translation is CASAGQGFPEAFF.